The clone carrying this TCR beta chain was observed at least ten times. Its specificity is unknown. V lost 5 bases and J lost 3; bases outside the gene matches: 13. The CDR3 runs 19 residues. CDR1 and CDR2 from the germline V gene are LNHNV and YYDKDF (reference sequence). The entry originates in a study of molecular identifiers for immune sequencing clone quantification. TCRdb fed the PCR reads into MiXCR, producing one record per CDR3 protein. The table has 60,000 to 65,000 distinct CDR3 sequences, 15% to 20% seen once. Study-level points and caveats: Barcodes shared by identical TCR molecules could lead to underestimated sizes of highly expanded clones.

Sequenced material: naive CD8+ T cells from blood, with Jurkat cell RNA spiked in. As to subset: FACS-sorted CD8+CD4-CCR7+CD45RA+ naive T cells. This TCR was sampled from a human donor in good health. Some libraries in this study had Jurkat cell RNA spiked in. This chain links TRBV15 with TRBJ2-3; 14 nucleotides line up with TRBD2. The CDR3 DNA reads as TGTGCCACCAGCCACTACCCAACCGGGACTAGCGGGAGAACAGATACGCAGTATTTT. This sequence encodes CATSHYPTGTSGRTDTQYF.